These 11 T cell receptor beta chains came from one sample sequenced in a study of molecular identifiers for immune sequencing clone quantification. TCRdb ran MiXCR on the PCR reads and lists one entry per CDR3 protein. Counted here are some 590,000 distinct CDR3 sequences, roughly 23% occurring once; the ten biggest clones make up 0.78%. The sequencing input was naive CD8+ T cells from blood, with Jurkat cell RNA spiked in. Subset of the sample: FACS-sorted CD8+CD4-CCR7+CD45RA+ naive T cells. Source of these receptors: a human donor in good health. Some libraries in this study had Jurkat cell RNA spiked in.

This clonotype was detected many times. The CDR3 reads CASSPRTGEVEAFF. The CDR3 DNA is TGCGCCAGCAGCCCGCGGACAGGGGAGGTTGAAGCTTTCTTT. J is TRBJ1-1 and V is TRBV4-3, with 9 bases matching TRBD1. CDR3 length: 14 amino acids. Germline CDR1 is LGHNA and CDR2 is YSLEER. Unmatched junction bases numbered 7, after V lost 4 bases and J lost 7 bases.

There are many counts of this clonotype. This chain connects TRBV6-1 to TRBJ2-5; D call uncertain. The CDR3 runs 14 residues. The germline V and J ends were trimmed by 3 bases and 5 bases, with 13 bases remaining between them. The V gene's germline CDR1 is MNHNS and CDR2 SASEGT. Written as DNA, the CDR3 is TGTGCCAGCAGTGATATAATTAGCCTGGAGACCCAGTACTTC. Its translation is CASSDIISLETQYF.

Notes on this clonotype: A much larger clone is a single base away; this may be a read error. No conserved phenylalanine or tryptophan ends this CDR3, so it is likely a read error. This sequence joins TRBV7-6 and TRBJ2-3; 8 bases match TRBD2. After removal of 6 bases from V and 5 bases from J, the junction contained 10 bases not matched to a gene. CDR1 is SGHVS and CDR2 is FNYEAQ in the germline V gene. The CDR3 consists of 15 residues. CDR3: CASRLLADSLDTQYL. The CDR3 DNA reads TGTGCCAGCAGGTTACTAGCGGACTCATTAGATACGCAGTATCTT.

As for this clonotype: A single base separates this from a much larger clone, so it may be a read error. The DNA of the CDR3 is TGTGCCAGCAGTGAAGCGCTTCTCGGACTGGAAACAGCTACGCAGTATTTT. It yields the protein CASSEALLGLETATQYF. V is TRBV2 and J is TRBJ2-3; perhaps TRBD2 as D (5 bases). Germline V CDR1 and CDR2: SNHLY, FYNNEI. The CDR3 is made up of 17 amino acids. The complete variable domain, with remaining parts taken from reference TRBV2 and TRBJ2-3, reads EPEVTQTPSHQVTQMGQEVILRCVPISNHLYFYWYRQILGQKVEFLVSFYNNEISEKSEIFDDQFSVERPDGSNFTLKIRSTKLEDSAMYFCASSEALLGLETATQYFGPGTRLTVL.

Details on this clonotype: One end of the junction does not line up with germline, which may come from a read error. V usage is TRBV6-2 or TRBV6-3 and J usage is TRBJ1-2; D not certain. CDR1 and CDR2 from the germline V gene are MNHEY and SVGEGT. The CDR3 is made up of 18 amino acids. CDR3 coding DNA: TGTACCAGCAGAGAGATTCAGGAGCTTGGGGAACTTGGCTATGGCTACACCTTC. Translation gives CTSREIQELGELGYGYTF.

This clonotype has more than one count but fewer than ten. V is TRBV15 and J is TRBJ2-1; 8 bases align to TRBD1. Germline V gene lookup returns CDR1 LNHNV and CDR2 YYDKDF (reference sequence). The V gene end was trimmed by 5 bases and the J gene end by 6 bases; junction bases not matched to a gene: 6. The CDR3 covers 14 residues. CDR3 DNA sequence: TGTGCCACCAGCCAGGTACAGGGGGGCAATGAGCAGTTCTTC. This sequence encodes CATSQVQGGNEQFF.

This clonotype was seen once. V gene TRBV19 combines with J gene TRBJ2-7; TRBD2 aligns across 11 bases. Germline CDR1 LNHDA, CDR2 SQIVND (reference sequence). V lost 8 bases and J lost 2; bases outside the gene matches: 5. CDR3 size: 14 residues. The CDR3 nucleotides read TGTGCCAGTTCGACTAGCGGGGCCACCTACGAGCAGTACTTC. Encoded protein: CASSTSGATYEQYF.

Worth noting for this clonotype: A much larger clone differs by one base, so this may be a read error. No conserved phenylalanine or tryptophan ends this CDR3, so it is likely a read error. The chain couples TRBV29-1 to TRBJ2-7, with D tentatively TRBD2 (6 bases). CDR1 is SQVTM and CDR2 is ANQGSEA in the germline V gene. Trimming pared 4 bases from V and 9 bases from J, leaving 16 bases between. This CDR3 region has 12 residues. CDR3 sequence (DNA): TGCAGCGTTGTACAGCTGGAGGGCGGGCAGTACTGC. This sequence encodes CSVVQLEGGQYC.

This clonotype was found many times. The chain employs TRBV6-5 and TRBJ1-1; D ambiguous. Per germline, CDR1 MNHEY and CDR2 SVGAGI. The germline V and J ends were trimmed by 11 bases and 5 bases, with 12 bases remaining between them. The length of the CDR3 is 11 residues. This CDR3 reads CALGSGTEAFF. In nucleotides, the CDR3 is TGTGCCCTAGGGTCTGGGACTGAAGCTTTCTTT.

This clonotype was detected ten times or more. This chain uses TRBV9 with TRBJ1-1, with 9 bases fitting TRBD1. Germline V gene sequence: CDR1 SGDLS, CDR2 YYNGEE. Trimming removed 4 bases from V and 5 bases from J; junction bases left unmatched: 3. This CDR3 is 13 amino acids long. CDR3 bases: TGTGCCAGCAGCACAGGGGGCCGGACTGAAGCTTTCTTT. Protein: CASSTGGRTEAFF.

This clonotype has more than one count but fewer than ten. V usage is TRBV9 and J usage is TRBJ1-4; D gene unclear. V lost 3 bases, J lost 7 bases, and 7 bases lay in between. The CDR3 runs 12 residues. Germline assignment: CDR1 SGDLS and CDR2 YYNGEE. The CDR3: CASSGKGEKLFF. In DNA form, the CDR3 reads TGTGCCAGCAGCGGAAAAGGTGAAAAACTGTTTTTT. The complete variable domain, with remaining parts taken from reference TRBV9 and TRBJ1-4, reads DSGVTQTPKHLITATGQRVTLRCSPRSGDLSVYWYQQSLDQGLQFLIQYYNGEERAKGNILERFSAQQFPDLHSELNLSSLELGDSALYFCASSGKGEKLFFGSGTQLSVL.